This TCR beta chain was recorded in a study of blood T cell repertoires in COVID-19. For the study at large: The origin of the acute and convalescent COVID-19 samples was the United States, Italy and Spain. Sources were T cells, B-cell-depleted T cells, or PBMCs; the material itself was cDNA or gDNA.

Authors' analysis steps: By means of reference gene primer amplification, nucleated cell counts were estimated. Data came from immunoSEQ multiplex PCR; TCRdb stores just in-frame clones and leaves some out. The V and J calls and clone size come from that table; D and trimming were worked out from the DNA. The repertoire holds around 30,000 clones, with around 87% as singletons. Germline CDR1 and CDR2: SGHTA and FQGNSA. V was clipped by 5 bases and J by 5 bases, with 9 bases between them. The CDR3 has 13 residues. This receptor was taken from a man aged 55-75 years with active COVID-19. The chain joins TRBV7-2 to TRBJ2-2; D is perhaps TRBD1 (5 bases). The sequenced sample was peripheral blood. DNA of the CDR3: TGTGCCAGCAGCGCCCAGGGTACCGGGGAGCTGTTTTTT. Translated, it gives CASSAQGTGELFF.